A selection of T cell receptor beta chains follows, all from one sample in a study of OX40 agonist ivuxolimab in advanced cancers. Assay used: immunoSEQ multiplex PCR; TCRdb lists only in-frame clones, some missing. The sample consists of tens of thousands of clones, around nine tenths of them appearing once. This specimen was CD4+ or CD8+ T cells sorted from blood, taken in a trial of the OX40 agonist ivuxolimab. These TCRs come from an adult with an advanced solid tumor such as melanoma, head and neck, liver or kidney cancer. Both conserved end residues are part of each CDR3. The order of the fields is D gene, J gene, clone size, V gene, CDR3 protein, CDR3 DNA. A D gene is named only where the DNA matches it firmly. Clone size is not always given. Where it is, it says once, few, many or a class for expanded clones.

D gene: NA
J gene: TRBJ1-1
clone size: once
V gene: TRBV9
CDR3 protein: CASSVKLEGTEAFF
CDR3 DNA: TGTGCCAGCAGCGTTAAGTTGGAGGGCACTGAAGCTTTCTTT

D gene: NA
J gene: TRBJ2-2
clone size: NA
V gene: TRBV7-8
CDR3 protein: CASSLNIGELWPGGELFF
CDR3 DNA: TGTGCCAGCAGCTTAAATATAGGGGAATTATGGCCGGGCGGGGAGCTGTTTTTT

D gene: NA
J gene: TRBJ1-1
clone size: NA
V gene: TRBV7-9
CDR3 protein: CASSLRDWDTEAFF
CDR3 DNA: TGTGCCAGCAGCCTCCGGGACTGGGACACTGAAGCTTTCTTT

D gene: NA
J gene: TRBJ1-5
clone size: NA
V gene: TRBV7-9
CDR3 protein: CAGGDGNQPQHF
CDR3 DNA: TGTGCAGGAGGGGATGGCAATCAGCCCCAGCATTTT

D gene: TRBD2
J gene: TRBJ2-1
clone size: few
V gene: TRBV19
CDR3 protein: CASSIRGLAGYNEQFF
CDR3 DNA: TGTGCCAGTAGTATAAGAGGACTAGCGGGATACAATGAGCAGTTCTTC

D gene: NA
J gene: TRBJ2-7
clone size: NA
V gene: TRBV7-9
CDR3 protein: CASSLELGGYEQYF
CDR3 DNA: TGTGCCAGCAGCTTAGAATTGGGGGGCTACGAGCAGTACTTC

D gene: TRBD2
J gene: TRBJ2-2
clone size: once
V gene: TRBV13
CDR3 protein: CASSFGLAGVWAGELFF
CDR3 DNA: TGTGCCAGCAGCTTTGGACTAGCGGGAGTATGGGCCGGGGAGCTGTTTTTT

D gene: TRBD2
J gene: TRBJ2-7
clone size: NA
V gene: TRBV2
CDR3 protein: CASIEGLAAQYEQYF
CDR3 DNA: TGTGCCAGCATTGAAGGACTAGCGGCCCAATACGAGCAGTACTTC

D gene: NA
J gene: TRBJ1-1
clone size: NA
V gene: TRBV7-9
CDR3 protein: CASSSMGLAFF
CDR3 DNA: TGTGCCAGCAGCTCGATGGGGCTTGCTTTCTTT

D gene: NA
J gene: TRBJ2-7
clone size: NA
V gene: TRBV27
CDR3 protein: CASSLRARTEEQYF
CDR3 DNA: TGTGCCAGCAGTTTAAGGGCTAGAACTGAGGAGCAGTACTTC

D gene: TRBD1
J gene: TRBJ1-5
clone size: once
V gene: TRBV28
CDR3 protein: CASGRWTGGRQPQHF
CDR3 DNA: TGTGCCAGCGGACGCTGGACAGGGGGCCGTCAGCCCCAGCATTTT

D gene: NA
J gene: TRBJ2-7
clone size: NA
V gene: TRBV7-9
CDR3 protein: CASSSGGSHEQYF
CDR3 DNA: TGTGCCAGCAGCTCAGGGGGGTCCCACGAGCAGTACTTC

D gene: NA
J gene: TRBJ1-4
clone size: NA
V gene: TRBV9
CDR3 protein: CASSVDDSLNEKLFF
CDR3 DNA: TGTGCCAGCAGCGTAGATGACAGCCTAAATGAAAAACTGTTTTTT

D gene: NA
J gene: TRBJ1-5
clone size: NA
V gene: TRBV6-1
CDR3 protein: CASSEHFRGDQPQHF
CDR3 DNA: TGTGCCAGCAGCGAACATTTTAGGGGAGATCAGCCCCAGCATTTT

D gene: NA
J gene: TRBJ1-1
clone size: NA
V gene: TRBV6-5
CDR3 protein: CASSYPGSEAFF
CDR3 DNA: TGTGCCAGCAGTTACCCAGGGTCTGAAGCTTTCTTT

D gene: NA
J gene: TRBJ2-7
clone size: NA
V gene: TRBV5-1
CDR3 protein: CASSLWTASYEQYF
CDR3 DNA: TGCGCCAGCAGCTTGTGGACAGCCTCCTACGAGCAGTACTTC

D gene: NA
J gene: TRBJ1-2
clone size: NA
V gene: TRBV6-1
CDR3 protein: CASSENFYGYTF
CDR3 DNA: TGTGCCAGCAGTGAGAATTTCTATGGCTACACCTTC

D gene: TRBD1
J gene: TRBJ1-1
clone size: NA
V gene: TRBV7-2
CDR3 protein: CASSLGQGASEAFF
CDR3 DNA: TGTGCCAGCAGCCTCGGACAGGGGGCCTCTGAAGCTTTCTTT

D gene: NA
J gene: TRBJ2-2
clone size: NA
V gene: TRBV4-1
CDR3 protein: CASSQSRVEGGELFF
CDR3 DNA: TGCGCCAGCAGCCAAAGTAGGGTGGAAGGCGGGGAGCTGTTTTTT

D gene: TRBD2
J gene: TRBJ2-1
clone size: NA
V gene: TRBV7-8
CDR3 protein: CASSQEPKRELNNEQFF
CDR3 DNA: TGTGCCAGCAGCCAGGAGCCTAAGCGGGAGTTAAACAATGAGCAGTTCTTC

D gene: TRBD1
J gene: TRBJ2-5
clone size: once
V gene: TRBV2
CDR3 protein: CASSVLQGAETQYF
CDR3 DNA: TGTGCCAGCAGTGTTTTGCAGGGGGCAGAGACCCAGTACTTC

D gene: NA
J gene: TRBJ2-3
clone size: NA
V gene: TRBV6-5
CDR3 protein: CASSLRSYTDTQYF
CDR3 DNA: TGTGCCAGCAGCCTCCGGTCGTACACAGATACGCAGTATTTT

D gene: TRBD2
J gene: TRBJ2-5
clone size: NA
V gene: TRBV7-8
CDR3 protein: CASSWSSGGAGTQYF
CDR3 DNA: TGTGCCAGCAGCTGGAGTAGCGGGGGGGCAGGGACCCAGTACTTC

D gene: TRBD2
J gene: TRBJ2-1
clone size: once
V gene: TRBV6-1
CDR3 protein: CASTLAGGPNEQFF
CDR3 DNA: TGTGCCAGCACCCTAGCGGGAGGGCCTAATGAGCAGTTCTTC

D gene: TRBD2
J gene: TRBJ2-7
clone size: few
V gene: TRBV28
CDR3 protein: CASRISGSGEQYF
CDR3 DNA: TGTGCCAGCAGGATTAGCGGGAGTGGCGAGCAGTACTTC

D gene: TRBD2
J gene: TRBJ2-1
clone size: NA
V gene: TRBV7-8
CDR3 protein: CASSSSGSTNEQFF
CDR3 DNA: TGTGCCAGCAGCTCCAGCGGGAGCACCAATGAGCAGTTCTTC

D gene: TRBD1
J gene: TRBJ2-7
clone size: NA
V gene: TRBV27
CDR3 protein: CASSPDRKYYEQYF
CDR3 DNA: TGTGCCAGCAGTCCGGACAGGAAATACTACGAGCAGTACTTC

D gene: TRBD1
J gene: TRBJ2-7
clone size: NA
V gene: TRBV19
CDR3 protein: CASQSGTGGYEQYF
CDR3 DNA: TGTGCCAGTCAATCCGGGACAGGGGGCTACGAGCAGTACTTC

D gene: NA
J gene: TRBJ2-5
clone size: NA
V gene: TRBV5-6
CDR3 protein: CASSLIRAEQETQYF
CDR3 DNA: TGTGCCAGCAGCTTGATCAGAGCCGAACAAGAGACCCAGTACTTC

D gene: TRBD2
J gene: TRBJ2-1
clone size: NA
V gene: TRBV7-6
CDR3 protein: CASGRWTSGKSYNEQFF
CDR3 DNA: TGTGCCAGCGGCCGCTGGACTAGCGGGAAGTCCTACAATGAGCAGTTCTTC